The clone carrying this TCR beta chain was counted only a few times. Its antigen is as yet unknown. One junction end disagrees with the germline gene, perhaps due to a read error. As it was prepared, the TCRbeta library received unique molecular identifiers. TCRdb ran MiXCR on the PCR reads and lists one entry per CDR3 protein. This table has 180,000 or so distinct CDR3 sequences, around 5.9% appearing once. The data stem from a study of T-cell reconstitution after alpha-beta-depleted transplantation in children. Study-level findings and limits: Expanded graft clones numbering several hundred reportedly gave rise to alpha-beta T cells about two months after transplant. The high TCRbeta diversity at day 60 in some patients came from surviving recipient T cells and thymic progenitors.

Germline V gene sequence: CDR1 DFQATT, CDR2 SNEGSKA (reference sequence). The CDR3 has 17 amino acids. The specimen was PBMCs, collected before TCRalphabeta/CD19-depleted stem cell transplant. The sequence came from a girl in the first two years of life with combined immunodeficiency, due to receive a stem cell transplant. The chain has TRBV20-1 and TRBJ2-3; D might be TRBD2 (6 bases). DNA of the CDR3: TGCTGTGCCCTCCGCGGGATAGCGGATATCGTTACAGATACGCAGTATTTT. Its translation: CCALRGIADIVTDTQYF.